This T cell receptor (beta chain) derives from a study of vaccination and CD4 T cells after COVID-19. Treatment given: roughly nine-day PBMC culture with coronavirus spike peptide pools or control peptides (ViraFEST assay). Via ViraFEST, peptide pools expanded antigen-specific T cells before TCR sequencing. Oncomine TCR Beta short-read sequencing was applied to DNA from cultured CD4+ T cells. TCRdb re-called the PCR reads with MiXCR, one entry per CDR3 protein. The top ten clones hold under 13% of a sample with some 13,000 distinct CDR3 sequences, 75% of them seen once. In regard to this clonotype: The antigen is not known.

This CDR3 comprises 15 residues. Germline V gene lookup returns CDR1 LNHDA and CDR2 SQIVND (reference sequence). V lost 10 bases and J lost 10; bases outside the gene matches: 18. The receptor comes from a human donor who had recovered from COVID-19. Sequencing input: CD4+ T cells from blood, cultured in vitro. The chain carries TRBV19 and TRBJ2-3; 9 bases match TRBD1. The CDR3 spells CATIPPGQGLPAQYF. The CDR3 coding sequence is TGTGCCACCATCCCTCCGGGACAGGGACTCCCGGCGCAGTATTTT.